These T cell receptor beta chains were read from a single sample in a study of blood T cell repertoires in COVID-19. Sequencing was performed with immunoSEQ multiplex PCR; in TCRdb, only in-frame clones are kept and a portion is missing. This table has about 26,000 clones, approximately 82% appearing once. Sequencing used peripheral blood. Every receptor here comes from a human donor in a cohort sampled during active COVID-19. The CDR3 runs from the conserved cysteine through the conserved F or W. D genes are given only for firm matches. Size is stated for part of the rows, as once, few or many counts, or as a class when the clone is expanded.

d_gene | j_gene | abundance | v_gene | CDR3aa | CDR3nt
. | TRBJ2-7 | . | TRBV7-9 | CASSHALRSEQYF | TGTGCCAGCAGCCACGCTCTTAGATCCGAGCAGTACTTC
. | TRBJ2-7 | . | TRBV6-2/TRBV6-3 | CASSSQRAPYEQYF | TGTGCCAGCAGTTCCCAGCGGGCCCCCTACGAGCAGTACTTC
TRBD1 | TRBJ1-4 | . | TRBV9 | CASSVGQGVEKLFF | TGTGCCAGCAGCGTAGGTCAGGGGGTGGAAAAACTGTTTTTT
. | TRBJ2-5 | . | TRBV6-5 | CASSSQGIQETQYF | TGTGCCAGCAGTTCCCAGGGTATCCAAGAGACCCAGTACTTC
TRBD1 | TRBJ1-6 | few | TRBV7-9 | CASSSTGLSPLHF | TGTGCCAGCAGCTCGACAGGGCTTTCACCCCTCCACTTT
. | TRBJ2-7 | . | TRBV7-9 | CASSLIGYEQYF | TGTGCCAGCAGCTTAATCGGCTACGAGCAGTACTTC
. | TRBJ2-1 | . | TRBV28 | CASSFPQVNSYNEQFF | TGTGCCAGCAGTTTCCCACAGGTAAACTCCTACAATGAGCAGTTCTTC
. | TRBJ2-7 | few | TRBV6-2/TRBV6-3 | CASSYLGAADYEQYF | TGTGCCAGCAGTTACTTGGGGGCGGCCGACTACGAGCAGTACTTC
TRBD2 | TRBJ2-1 | . | TRBV6-5 | CASRALAGEYNEQFF | TGTGCCAGCAGAGCACTAGCGGGGGAGTACAATGAGCAGTTCTTC
. | TRBJ1-3 | . | TRBV5-4 | CASSFKGIPGIGNTIYF | TGTGCCAGCAGCTTTAAAGGGATTCCCGGGATCGGAAACACCATATATTTT
. | TRBJ1-1 | few | TRBV5-5 | CASSQGGVNTEAFF | TGTGCCAGCAGTCAAGGGGGTGTAAACACTGAAGCTTTCTTT
. | TRBJ2-5 | . | TRBV30 | CAWARGSEETQYF | TGTGCCTGGGCTCGAGGCTCTGAAGAGACCCAGTACTTC
TRBD1 | TRBJ1-4 | . | TRBV9 | CASSTRGDNEKLFF | TGTGCCAGCAGCACCAGGGGGGATAATGAAAAACTGTTTTTT
TRBD2 | TRBJ2-5 | few | TRBV5-1 | CASSLGGSGSRLQETQYF | TGCGCCAGCAGCTTGGGTGGTAGCGGGAGCCGGCTACAAGAGACCCAGTACTTC
TRBD1 | TRBJ2-3 | . | TRBV7-2 | CASSLHPRGQGADTQYF | TGTGCCAGCAGCTTACACCCGCGGGGACAGGGAGCAGATACGCAGTATTTT
. | TRBJ2-7 | . | TRBV7-2 | CASSHILGGYEQYF | TGTGCCAGCAGTCATATCCTGGGGGGTTACGAGCAGTACTTC
. | TRBJ2-7 | . | TRBV12-3/TRBV12-4 | CASSNYYEQYF | TGTGCCAGCAGTAACTACTACGAGCAGTACTTC
. | TRBJ2-7 | . | TRBV4-1 | CASSQYPQGGGPRYF | TGCGCCAGCAGCCAATATCCCCAGGGAGGGGGGCCAAGGTACTTC
. | TRBJ1-5 | . | TRBV20-1 | CSASRGGNQPQHF | TGCAGTGCTAGTCGGGGGGGCAATCAGCCCCAGCATTTT